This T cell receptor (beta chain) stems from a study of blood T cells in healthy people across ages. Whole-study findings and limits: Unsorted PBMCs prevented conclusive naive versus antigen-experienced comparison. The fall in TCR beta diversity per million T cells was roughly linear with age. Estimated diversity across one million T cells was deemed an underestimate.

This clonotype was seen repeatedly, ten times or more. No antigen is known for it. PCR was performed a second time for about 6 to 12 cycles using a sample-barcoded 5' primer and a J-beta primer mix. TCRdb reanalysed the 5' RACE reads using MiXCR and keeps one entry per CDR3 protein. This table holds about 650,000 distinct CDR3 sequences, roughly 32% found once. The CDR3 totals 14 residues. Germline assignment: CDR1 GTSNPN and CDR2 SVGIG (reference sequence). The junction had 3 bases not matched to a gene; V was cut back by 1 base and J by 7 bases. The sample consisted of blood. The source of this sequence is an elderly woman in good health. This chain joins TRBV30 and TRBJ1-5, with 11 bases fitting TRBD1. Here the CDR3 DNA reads TGTGCCTGGAGTGGGGACAGGGGGGACCAGCCCCAGCATTTT. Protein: CAWSGDRGDQPQHF.